This T cell receptor (beta chain) was found in a study of blood T cell repertoires in COVID-19. Study-level information: The United States, Italy and Spain supplied acute and convalescent COVID-19 samples. PBMCs, B-cell-depleted T cells, or T cells provided the cDNA or gDNA that made up the material.

Germline V CDR1 and CDR2: LGHDT, YNNKEL (reference sequence). This CDR3 region has 17 residues. V dropped 3 bases and J dropped 5 bases, with 22 bases sitting between them. In the study's own analysis: Amplifying reference gene primers gave estimates of nucleated cell counts. Assay used: immunoSEQ multiplex PCR; TCRdb lists only in-frame clones, some missing. The V and J calls and the clone size are those of that table, but D and trimming were determined from the DNA. The table records around 70,000 clones, around 87% of them present only once. The sequenced sample consisted of peripheral blood. V gene TRBV3-1 (or the pseudogene TRBV3-2) combines with J gene TRBJ2-5, with D perhaps matching TRBD2 (5 bases). This TCR was recovered from a human donor in a cohort sampled during active COVID-19. DNA for the CDR3: TGTGCCAGCAGCCATTTTAAGAGGGCCGGTCCCGGGGAGACCCAGTACTTC. Amino acid sequence: CASSHFKRAGPGETQYF.